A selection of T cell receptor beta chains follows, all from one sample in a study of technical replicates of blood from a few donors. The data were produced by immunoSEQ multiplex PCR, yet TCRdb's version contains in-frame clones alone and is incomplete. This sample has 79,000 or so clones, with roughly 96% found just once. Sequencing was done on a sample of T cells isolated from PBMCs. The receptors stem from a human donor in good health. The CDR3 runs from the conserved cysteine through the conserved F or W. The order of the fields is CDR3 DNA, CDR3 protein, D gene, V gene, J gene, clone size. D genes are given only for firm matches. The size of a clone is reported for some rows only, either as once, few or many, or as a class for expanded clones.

DNA: TGCGCCAGCAGACCGGATCGGGGATTCGGCTCACTAGCGGGAGCGATCTACAATGAGCAGTTCTTC; CDR3: CASRPDRGFGSLAGAIYNEQFF; D: TRBD2; V: TRBV10-2; J: TRBJ2-1; size: .
DNA: TGTGCCAGCAGCCCTAGATACTCCTACGAGCAGTACTTC; CDR3: CASSPRYSYEQYF; D: .; V: TRBV7-6; J: TRBJ2-7; size: .
DNA: TGCGCCAGCAGCTTGGGTGTCAGCTCTGGGGCCAACGTCCTGACTTTC; CDR3: CASSLGVSSGANVLTF; D: .; V: TRBV5-1; J: TRBJ2-6; size: .
DNA: TGCAGCGTTGAAGTGGAGGACAGCTCCTACGAGCAGTACTTC; CDR3: CSVEVEDSSYEQYF; D: .; V: TRBV29-1; J: TRBJ2-7; size: .
DNA: TGTGCCAGCAGCAGTAGGACTAGGTGGAACGAGCAGTACTTC; CDR3: CASSSRTRWNEQYF; D: .; V: TRBV21-1; J: TRBJ2-7; size: .
DNA: TGTGCCAGCAGCCAAGACTACCCAACTAATGAAAAACTGTTTTTT; CDR3: CASSQDYPTNEKLFF; D: .; V: TRBV4-2; J: TRBJ1-4; size: .
DNA: TGTGCTGTTCGCGGACAGGAGACGTTCAATGAGCAGTTCTTC; CDR3: CAVRGQETFNEQFF; D: TRBD1; V: TRBV12-5; J: TRBJ2-1; size: .
DNA: TGCAGTGCTGATTACACCTATGGCTACACCTTC; CDR3: CSADYTYGYTF; D: .; V: TRBV20-1; J: TRBJ1-2; size: .
DNA: TGTGCCTGGAGTGTCCCAGGGTCCTACAATGAGCAGTTCTTC; CDR3: CAWSVPGSYNEQFF; D: .; V: TRBV30; J: TRBJ2-1; size: .
DNA: TGTGCCAGTACCAGTTCTTCCTATGGCTACACCTTC; CDR3: CASTSSSYGYTF; D: .; V: TRBV19; J: TRBJ1-2; size: .
DNA: TGTGCCAGCAGCGCCCACAGAACCTTTTACAATGAGCAGTTCTTC; CDR3: CASSAHRTFYNEQFF; D: .; V: TRBV21-1; J: TRBJ2-1; size: once
DNA: TGTGCCAGCAGCCCTTACTGGGGCTTGGAGCAGTACTTC; CDR3: CASSPYWGLEQYF; D: .; V: TRBV14; J: TRBJ2-7; size: .
DNA: TGTGCCAGCAGCTTAGAGCTGCGGGTGAGAACCGGGGAGCTGTTTTTT; CDR3: CASSLELRVRTGELFF; D: .; V: TRBV11-2; J: TRBJ2-2; size: .
DNA: TGTGCCAGCAGCCAAAAGCGGTTCGGCGGCTACACCTTC; CDR3: CASSQKRFGGYTF; D: .; V: TRBV5-8; J: TRBJ1-2; size: .
DNA: TGTGCCAGCAGCAAAGGGTCCGGGAGGGCTGAAGCTTTCTTT; CDR3: CASSKGSGRAEAFF; D: .; V: TRBV21-1; J: TRBJ1-1; size: .
DNA: TGTGCCAGCAGTCTTTATAGGGGACAGGGGCAGCCCCAGCATTTT; CDR3: CASSLYRGQGQPQHF; D: TRBD1; V: TRBV27; J: TRBJ1-5; size: .
DNA: TGTGCCATCAGCCCCCGGGGGGCTAGCGGGAGGGAGGAGACCCAGTACTTC; CDR3: CAISPRGASGREETQYF; D: TRBD2; V: TRBV10-3; J: TRBJ2-5; size: .
DNA: TGTGCCAGCAGCTTAGACCTCTCTAATACGCAGTATTTT; CDR3: CASSLDLSNTQYF; D: .; V: TRBV7-2; J: TRBJ2-3; size: .
DNA: TGTGCCAGCAGCCCGGACATGGCGATCACAGATACGCAGTATTTT; CDR3: CASSPDMAITDTQYF; D: .; V: TRBV5-4; J: TRBJ2-3; size: .
DNA: TGTGCCAGCAGCTTTAGCGGGAGCTCCTACAATGAGCAGTTCTTC; CDR3: CASSFSGSSYNEQFF; D: TRBD2; V: TRBV7-3; J: TRBJ2-1; size: .
DNA: TGTGCCAGCAGCTTAGGGGGCTGGACCGGGGAGCTGTTTTTT; CDR3: CASSLGGWTGELFF; D: .; V: TRBV13; J: TRBJ2-2; size: .
DNA: TGCGCCAGCAGCTCTACCGGGACAGGGCCCTACGAGCAGTACTTC; CDR3: CASSSTGTGPYEQYF; D: TRBD1; V: TRBV4-1; J: TRBJ2-7; size: .
DNA: TGTGCCAGCAGCGTAGCGTTTACCTACGAGCAGTACTTC; CDR3: CASSVAFTYEQYF; D: .; V: TRBV6-1; J: TRBJ2-7; size: .
DNA: TGTGCCAGCAGTAATCAGGGCACAGATACGCAGTATTTT; CDR3: CASSNQGTDTQYF; D: .; V: TRBV6-5; J: TRBJ2-3; size: .
DNA: TGCAGCGTCGACACAGGTTACGAGGAAAAACTGTTTTTT; CDR3: CSVDTGYEEKLFF; D: .; V: TRBV29-1; J: TRBJ1-4; size: .
DNA: TGTGCCAGCAGCTCGTCCCCCTACGAGCAGTACTTC; CDR3: CASSSSPYEQYF; D: .; V: TRBV7-2; J: TRBJ2-7; size: .
DNA: TGTGCCAGCAGCCCCCTGGCGGGACTAAGCTCCTACGAGCAGTACTTC; CDR3: CASSPLAGLSSYEQYF; D: TRBD2; V: TRBV9; J: TRBJ2-7; size: .
DNA: TGTGCCAGCAGCGTAGGAGCCGCCGGGAGGGCATCCGGGGAGCTGTTTTTT; CDR3: CASSVGAAGRASGELFF; D: TRBD2; V: TRBV9; J: TRBJ2-2; size: once
DNA: TGCAGCGTTGAGACGGGACTAGCAGGCACCGGGGAGCTGTTTTTT; CDR3: CSVETGLAGTGELFF; D: TRBD2; V: TRBV29-1; J: TRBJ2-2; size: .
DNA: TGTGCCAGCAGTTTATTGCGGGACTTGCAGCCCCAGCATTTT; CDR3: CASSLLRDLQPQHF; D: .; V: TRBV28; J: TRBJ1-5; size: .
DNA: TGTGCCAGCAGTGAGGAACAGGGGGCTTGGGATGAGCAGTTCTTC; CDR3: CASSEEQGAWDEQFF; D: TRBD1; V: TRBV2; J: TRBJ2-1; size: .
DNA: TGCAGCGTTGGATTAGGGGGCAACACTGAAGCTTTCTTT; CDR3: CSVGLGGNTEAFF; D: TRBD1; V: TRBV29-1; J: TRBJ1-1; size: .
DNA: TGTGCCAGCAGCGTCAGTAAGGGGCGGATCTCCTACAATGAGCAGTTCTTC; CDR3: CASSVSKGRISYNEQFF; D: .; V: TRBV9; J: TRBJ2-1; size: .
DNA: TGTGCCAGCAGCTTTTACCGGGACAGCCACACTGAAGCTTTCTTT; CDR3: CASSFYRDSHTEAFF; D: TRBD1; V: TRBV7-2; J: TRBJ1-1; size: .
DNA: TGTGCCAGCAGCCAACACGAGAACACTGAAGCTTTCTTT; CDR3: CASSQHENTEAFF; D: .; V: TRBV7-6; J: TRBJ1-1; size: .
DNA: TGTGCCAGCAGTCCTAGCGGTTCCTACGAGCAGTACTTC; CDR3: CASSPSGSYEQYF; D: TRBD2; V: TRBV25-1; J: TRBJ2-7; size: .
DNA: TGTGCCAGCAGCTTAGCCCTACGACTAGCGGGTCCAAACGGGGAGCTGTTTTTT; CDR3: CASSLALRLAGPNGELFF; D: TRBD2; V: TRBV11-3; J: TRBJ2-2; size: .
DNA: TGTGCCAGCAGTTTGGAGACAGGGTACACTGAAGCTTTCTTT; CDR3: CASSLETGYTEAFF; D: TRBD1; V: TRBV28; J: TRBJ1-1; size: .
DNA: TGTGCCAGTAAAGAGGGGACTAACGCCTACGAGCAGTACTTC; CDR3: CASKEGTNAYEQYF; D: TRBD2; V: TRBV19; J: TRBJ2-7; size: .
DNA: TGTGCCAGCAGCTTAGACAGGGGAACATCGCACTATGGCTACACCTTC; CDR3: CASSLDRGTSHYGYTF; D: TRBD1; V: TRBV7-6; J: TRBJ1-2; size: .
DNA: TGTGCCAGCAGCCCCCAGGACAGTACGCGCTATAGTAGTGGCTACACCTTC; CDR3: CASSPQDSTRYSSGYTF; D: .; V: TRBV9; J: TRBJ1-2; size: .